The 11 T cell receptor beta chains presented below share a single source sample, sequenced in a study of T cell responses to AZD1222 COVID-19 vaccine. Assay used: immunoSEQ multiplex PCR; TCRdb lists only in-frame clones, some missing. The sample shows 130,000 to 150,000 clones, 91% of them seen only once. The sample was peripheral blood, taken 28 days after the second AZD1222 dose. The origin of the receptors is an adult who received the AZD1222 COVID-19 vaccine.

J is TRBJ1-5 and V is TRBV7-2; D remains ambiguous. The CDR3 length is 16 residues. Trimming took 5 bases from V and 4 from J, leaving 18 bases between them. In germline, CDR1 is SGHTA, CDR2 FQGNSA. The CDR3 sequence: CASSLQPSLGNQPQHF. For the CDR3, the DNA is TGTGCCAGCAGCCTTCAGCCGTCATTGGGGAATCAGCCCCAGCATTTT.

The chain is built from TRBV30 and TRBJ2-3; 9 nucleotides agree with TRBD2. Germline V gene data show CDR1 as GTSNPN and CDR2 as SVGIG (reference sequence). V dropped 0 bases and J dropped 8; count of bases not matched to a gene: 12. There are 16 residues in the CDR3. CDR3 DNA: TGTGCCTGGAGTGTTGCGGGTAGCGGGGGCGTGGGTACGCAGTATTTT. Residues: CAWSVAGSGGVGTQYF.

This clone was detected a few times. The chain employs TRBV10-3 and TRBJ1-2; 9 nucleotides align to TRBD1. The V and J ends lost 0 bases and 8 bases, in that order; junction bases with no gene match: 7. This CDR3 contains 15 residues. Germline lookup yields CDR1 ENHRY and CDR2 SYGVKD. The CDR3 loop is CAISESEQGAVGYTF. DNA of the CDR3: TGTGCCATCAGTGAGTCGGAACAGGGGGCTGTAGGCTACACCTTC.

The rearrangement links TRBV6-5 to TRBJ2-3, with D hard to call. Trimming cost V 6 bases and J 6 bases, with 7 bases left between them. The CDR3 runs to 11 residues. CDR1 is MNHEY, CDR2 SVGAGI, per germline. Here the CDR3 reads CASSVGDTQYF. The CDR3 nucleotides read TGTGCCAGCAGCGTTGGTGATACGCAGTATTTT.

This chain connects TRBV7-2 to TRBJ2-3; TRBD2 agrees at 7 bases. Germline V gene data show CDR1 as SGHTA and CDR2 as FQGNSA. J lost 6 bases, V lost 7 bases, and 13 bases had no gene match. This CDR3 contains 15 residues. The CDR3 here is CASTRGGGGMDTQYF. CDR3 nucleotides: TGTGCCAGCACACGCGGTGGGGGAGGGATGGATACGCAGTATTTT. Looking up the rest from reference TRBV7-2 and TRBJ2-3 gives the full variable domain: GAGVSQSPSNKVTEKGKDVELRCDPISGHTALYWYRQSLGQGLEFLIYFQGNSAPDKSGLPSDRFSAERTGGSVSTLTIQRTQQEDSAVYLCASTRGGGGMDTQYFGPGTRLTVL.

The chain combines TRBV3-1 (or the pseudogene TRBV3-2) with TRBJ2-7; maybe TRBD1 (6 bases). V lost 3 bases, J lost 1 base, and 10 bases lay in between. This CDR3 spans 14 amino acids. Germline V gene sequence: CDR1 LGHDT, CDR2 YNNKEL (reference sequence). The CDR3 sequence: CASSQGAGSYEQYF. In DNA form, the CDR3 reads TGTGCCAGCAGCCAGGGGGCAGGTTCCTACGAGCAGTACTTC.

The rearrangement uses TRBV27 and TRBJ1-5, with D hard to call. Trimming left V 3 bases short and J 1 base short, with 10 bases between. The CDR3 loop spans 15 amino acids. Germline V gene lookup returns CDR1 MNHEY and CDR2 SMNVEV (reference sequence). The CDR3 loop reads CASSFGSRSNQPQHF. For the CDR3, the DNA is TGTGCCAGCAGTTTCGGCAGTAGGAGCAATCAGCCCCAGCATTTT.

The chain employs TRBV19 and TRBJ1-2; 8 bases are a match to TRBD1. This CDR3 spans 13 amino acids. Germline V gene lookup returns CDR1 LNHDA and CDR2 SQIVND (reference sequence). Trimming removed 7 bases from V and 7 bases from J; junction bases left unmatched: 8. CDR3 nucleotide sequence: TGTGCCAGTAATCGGGACAGGACGGGTGGCTACACCTTC. Its translation: CASNRDRTGGYTF. The complete variable domain, with remaining parts taken from reference TRBV19 and TRBJ1-2, reads DGGITQSPKYLFRKEGQNVTLSCEQNLNHDAMYWYRQDPGQGLRLIYYSQIVNDFQKGDIAEGYSVSREKKESFPLTVTSAQKNPTAFYLCASNRDRTGGYTFGSGTRLTVV.

The V gene is TRBV15, the J gene TRBJ1-1, with D possibly being TRBD1 (6 bases). CDR1 is LNHNV, CDR2 YYDKDF, per germline (reference sequence). The CDR3 extends over 11 amino acids. Trimming took off 3 bases at V and 10 bases at J, with 9 bases between the two ends. The CDR3 sequence is CATSSAGVAFF. In DNA, the CDR3 is TGTGCCACCAGCAGCGCAGGGGTAGCTTTCTTT. The full variable domain, rest sourced from reference TRBV15 and TRBJ1-1, is DAMVIQNPRYQVTQFGKPVTLSCSQTLNHNVMYWYQQKSSQAPKLLFHYYDKDFNNEADTPDNFQSRRPNTSFCFLDIRSPGLGDTAMYLCATSSAGVAFFGQGTRLTVV.

The rearrangement joins TRBV5-4 to TRBJ2-2; 10 bases agree with TRBD2. The CDR3 is 17 amino acids. Per the germline V gene, CDR1 is SGHNT and CDR2 is YYREEE (reference sequence). The CDR3 DNA is TGTGGAGACCGCAGGCTAGCGGGAGATTGGGACACCGGGGAGCTGTTTTTT. This translates into CGDRRLAGDWDTGELFF.

Here the CDR3 reads CASGFLPLGTGGYGNQPQHF. The CDR3 DNA follows: TGTGCTAGTGGTTTCCTCCCCCTGGGGACAGGGGGTTATGGCAATCAGCCCCAGCATTTT. The chain links TRBV12-5 to TRBJ1-5, with 11 bases identical to TRBD1. Germline assignment: CDR1 LGHNT and CDR2 FRNRAP. This CDR3 comprises 20 residues. With 3 bases clipped from V and 2 bases from J, the junction kept 15 bases outside the gene matches.